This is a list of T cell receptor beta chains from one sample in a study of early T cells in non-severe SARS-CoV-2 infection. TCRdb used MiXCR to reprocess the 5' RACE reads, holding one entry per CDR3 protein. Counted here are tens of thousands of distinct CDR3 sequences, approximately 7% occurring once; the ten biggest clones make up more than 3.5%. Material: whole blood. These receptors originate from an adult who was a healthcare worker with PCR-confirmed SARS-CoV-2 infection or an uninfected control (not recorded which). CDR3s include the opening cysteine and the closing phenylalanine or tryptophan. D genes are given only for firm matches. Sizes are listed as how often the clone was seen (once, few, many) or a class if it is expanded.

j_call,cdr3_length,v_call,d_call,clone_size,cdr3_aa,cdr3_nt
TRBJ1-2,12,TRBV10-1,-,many,CASSDKNYGYTF,TGCGCCAGCAGTGATAAGAACTATGGCTACACCTTC
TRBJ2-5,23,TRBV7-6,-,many,CASSLTPSGPLLIAATDQETQYF,TGTGCCAGCAGCTTAACCCCCTCTGGGCCACTCCTTATAGCGGCCACCGACCAAGAGACCCAGTACTTC
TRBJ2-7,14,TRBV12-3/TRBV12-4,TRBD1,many,CASSPPGQTYEQYF,TGTGCCAGCAGCCCGCCGGGACAGACCTACGAGCAGTACTTC
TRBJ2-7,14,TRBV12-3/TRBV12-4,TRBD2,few,CASGPKAGSYEQYF,TGTGCCAGCGGCCCCAAAGCGGGATCCTACGAGCAGTACTTC
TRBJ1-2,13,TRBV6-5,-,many,CASSYRGTYGYTF,TGTGCCAGCAGTTATAGGGGCACATATGGCTACACCTTC
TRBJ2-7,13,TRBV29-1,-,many,CSVGRVVDSEQYF,TGCAGCGTTGGACGAGTTGTAGACTCCGAGCAGTACTTC
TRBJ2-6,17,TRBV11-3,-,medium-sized,CASSLSDSHSGANVLTF,TGTGCCAGCAGCTTGAGCGACAGTCACTCTGGGGCCAACGTCCTGACTTTC
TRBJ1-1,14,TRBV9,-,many,CASSWWDGNTEAFF,TGTGCCAGCAGCTGGTGGGACGGCAACACTGAAGCTTTCTTT
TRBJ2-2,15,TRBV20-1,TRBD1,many,CSATRDRRNTGELFF,TGCAGTGCAACTAGGGACAGGAGAAACACCGGGGAGCTGTTTTTT
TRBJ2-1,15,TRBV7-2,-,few,CASSSYFQGYNEQFF,TGTGCCAGCAGCTCATATTTCCAGGGGTACAATGAGCAGTTCTTC
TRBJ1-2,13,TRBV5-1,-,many,CASSLVGGYGYTF,TGCGCCAGCAGCTTGGTGGGGGGCTATGGCTACACCTTC